This T cell receptor (beta chain) originates from a study of T cell responses to AZD1222 COVID-19 vaccine. Study-wide points: The study sampled repertoires only after the peak T cell response.

Profiling relied on immunoSEQ multiplex PCR, and the TCRdb table lists in-frame clones only, not all of them. The sample gives more than 80,000 clones, roughly 87% of which show up once; roughly 8% is in the top ten. Comment on this clone: Its antigen is not identified.

The germline gives CDR1 LNHDA, CDR2 SQIVND (reference sequence). This CDR3 spans 15 amino acids. V was shortened by 6 bases and J by 0 bases, with 12 bases between the two germline ends. The sequencing used peripheral blood, collected 28 days after the second AZD1222 dose. This chain links TRBV19 with TRBJ2-1; D remains unclear. The origin of this receptor is an adult who received the AZD1222 COVID-19 vaccine. The CDR3 DNA reads TGTGCCAGTAGACCGAACAGAGACTCCTACAATGAGCAGTTCTTC. Protein: CASRPNRDSYNEQFF.